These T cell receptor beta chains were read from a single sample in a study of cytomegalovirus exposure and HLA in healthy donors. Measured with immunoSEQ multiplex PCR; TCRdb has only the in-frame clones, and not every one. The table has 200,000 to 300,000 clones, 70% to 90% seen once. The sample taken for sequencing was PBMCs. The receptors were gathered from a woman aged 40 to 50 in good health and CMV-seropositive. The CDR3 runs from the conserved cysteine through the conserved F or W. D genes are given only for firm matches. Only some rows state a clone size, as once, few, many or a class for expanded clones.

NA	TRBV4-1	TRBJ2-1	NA	TGCGCCAGCAGCCAAGAACCCAGGGTCGATGAGCAGTTCTTC	CASSQEPRVDEQFF
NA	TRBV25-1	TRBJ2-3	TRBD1	TGTGCCAGCAGTGAGTGGACAGGTGCCCGGGGTAATACGCAGTATTTT	CASSEWTGARGNTQYF
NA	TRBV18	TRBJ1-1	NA	TGTGCCAGCTCTCCTGACCAGGGGACGTCAGCTTTCTTT	CASSPDQGTSAFF
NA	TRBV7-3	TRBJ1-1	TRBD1	TGTGCCAGCAGCCCGAGGGCCCAACAGGGGGTAGAAGCTTTCTTT	CASSPRAQQGVEAFF
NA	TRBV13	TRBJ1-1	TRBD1	TGTGCCAGCAGCTCAGGGACAGGGGGTTACACTGAAGCTTTCTTT	CASSSGTGGYTEAFF
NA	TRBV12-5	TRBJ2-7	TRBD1	TGTGCTAGTGGTTTGTTCACCGGACAGGGGGAAAACGAGCAGTACTTC	CASGLFTGQGENEQYF
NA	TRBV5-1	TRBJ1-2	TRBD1	TGCGCCAGCAGCTTCTCCGGGACAGATAAAAATGGCTACACCTTC	CASSFSGTDKNGYTF
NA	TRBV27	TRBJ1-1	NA	TGTGCCAGCATGGCGGATGTTGGTGGGGAAGCTTTCTTT	CASMADVGGEAFF
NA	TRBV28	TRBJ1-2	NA	TGTGCCAGCAGTCCTTGGGGCCAAGGCGACTATGGCTACACCTTC	CASSPWGQGDYGYTF
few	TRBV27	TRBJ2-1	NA	TGTGCCAGCACCAGACAGAGCTCCTACAATGAGCAGTTCTTC	CASTRQSSYNEQFF
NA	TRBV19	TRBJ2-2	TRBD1	TGTGCCAGTAGAGTCGGACAGGGGGCCGGCACCGGGGAGCTGTTTTTT	CASRVGQGAGTGELFF
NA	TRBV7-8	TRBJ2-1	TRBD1	TGTGCCAGCAGCTTGGGACAGGTCAATGAGCAGTTCTTC	CASSLGQVNEQFF
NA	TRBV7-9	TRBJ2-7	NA	TGTGCCAGCAGCTTAGGGGCTACCTACGAGCAGTACTTC	CASSLGATYEQYF